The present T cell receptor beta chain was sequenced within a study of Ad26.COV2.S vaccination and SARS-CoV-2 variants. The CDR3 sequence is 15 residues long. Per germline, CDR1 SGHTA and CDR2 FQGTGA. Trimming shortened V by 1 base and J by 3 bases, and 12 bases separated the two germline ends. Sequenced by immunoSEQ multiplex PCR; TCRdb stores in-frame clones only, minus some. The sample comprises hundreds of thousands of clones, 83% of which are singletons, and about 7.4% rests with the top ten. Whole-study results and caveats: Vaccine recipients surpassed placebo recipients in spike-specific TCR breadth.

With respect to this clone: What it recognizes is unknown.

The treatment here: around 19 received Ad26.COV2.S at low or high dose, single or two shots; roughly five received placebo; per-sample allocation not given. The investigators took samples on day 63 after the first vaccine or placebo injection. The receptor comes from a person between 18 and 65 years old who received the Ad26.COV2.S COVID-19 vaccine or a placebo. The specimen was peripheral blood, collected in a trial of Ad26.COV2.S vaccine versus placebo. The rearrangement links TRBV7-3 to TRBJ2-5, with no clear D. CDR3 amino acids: CASSLNPVPEETQYF. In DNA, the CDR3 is TGTGCCAGCAGCTTAAACCCGGTACCAGAAGAGACCCAGTACTTC.